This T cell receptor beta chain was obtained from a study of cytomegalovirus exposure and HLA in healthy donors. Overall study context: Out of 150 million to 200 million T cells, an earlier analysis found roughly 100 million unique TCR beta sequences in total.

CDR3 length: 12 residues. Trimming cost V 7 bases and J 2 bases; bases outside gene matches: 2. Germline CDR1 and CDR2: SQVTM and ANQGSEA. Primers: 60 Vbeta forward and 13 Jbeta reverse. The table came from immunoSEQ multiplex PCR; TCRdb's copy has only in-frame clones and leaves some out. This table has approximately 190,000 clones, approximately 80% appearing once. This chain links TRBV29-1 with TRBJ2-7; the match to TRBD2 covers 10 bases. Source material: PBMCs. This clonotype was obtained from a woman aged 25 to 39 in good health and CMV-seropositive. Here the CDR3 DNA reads TGCAGCGCTAGCGGGGGCCCCTACGAGCAGTACTTC. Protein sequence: CSASGGPYEQYF.